Following are 8 T cell receptor beta chains from one sample sequenced in a study of type 1 and type 2 diabetes patients. Genomic DNA was the PCR template. Amplification of the beta chain CDR3 used 30 forward and 13 reverse multiplex primers. MiXCR, run by TCRdb on the multiplex PCR reads, gives a single entry per CDR3 protein. The profile shows 270,000 or so distinct CDR3 sequences, more than 45% of them singletons. The source material was peripheral blood mononuclear cells (PBMCs). The receptors derive from a man between 18 and 29 years old with type 2 diabetes.

The rearrangement uses TRBV7-2 and TRBJ2-5; TRBD1 agrees at 8 bases. CDR3 length: 18 residues. The germline gives CDR1 SGHTA, CDR2 FQGNSA. The V gene end was trimmed by 5 bases and the J gene end by 4 bases; junction bases not matched to a gene: 18. The CDR3 DNA reads TGTGCCAGCAGCCGGCCGGGACAGGTGGGAAGGGATGGAGAGACCCAGTACTTC. Protein: CASSRPGQVGRDGETQYF. The variable domain in full, completed from reference TRBV7-2 and TRBJ2-5, reads GAGVSQSPSNKVTEKGKDVELRCDPISGHTALYWYRQSLGQGLEFLIYFQGNSAPDKSGLPSDRFSAERTGGSVSTLTIQRTQQEDSAVYLCASSRPGQVGRDGETQYFGPGTRLLVL.

As for this clonotype: At one boundary the junction diverges from the germline segment, which might be a read error. This sequence joins TRBV14 and TRBJ2-7; D perhaps matches TRBD1 (5 bases). Germline V gene sequence: CDR1 SGHDN, CDR2 FVKESK. The CDR3 runs 14 residues. The CDR3 DNA follows: TGCGCCAGCAGTGAAACAGGAAGAATTTACGAGCAGTACTTC. It codes for CASSETGRIYEQYF. The full variable domain, with the rest looked up from reference TRBV14 and TRBJ2-7, is EAGVTQFPSHSVIEKGQTVTLRCDPISGHDNLYWYRRVMGKEIKFLLHFVKESKQDESGMPNNRFLAERTGGTYSTLKVQPAELEDSGVYFCASSETGRIYEQYFGPGTRLTVT.

The gene calls are TRBV9 and TRBJ2-3; no clear D gene. Germline V gene lookup returns CDR1 SGDLS and CDR2 YYNGEE. CDR3 length: 17 amino acids. Trimming took 1 base from V and 0 from J, leaving 15 bases between them. Written as DNA, the CDR3 is TGTGCCAGCAGCGTATCGCAGTTAAAACCTAGCACAGATACGCAGTATTTT. Translating it yields CASSVSQLKPSTDTQYF.

This sequence joins TRBV11-2 and TRBJ2-2; D may correspond to TRBD1 or TRBD2 (5 bases each). CDR3 length equals 15 residues. Trimming took off 3 bases at V and 3 bases at J, with 11 bases between the two ends. Germline CDR1 and CDR2: SGHAT and FQNNGV. The CDR3 here is CASSFSGAYTGELFF. The CDR3 coding sequence is TGTGCCAGCAGCTTCTCCGGGGCTTACACCGGGGAGCTGTTTTTT. The full variable domain, rest sourced from reference TRBV11-2 and TRBJ2-2, is EAGVAQSPRYKIIEKRQSVAFWCNPISGHATLYWYQQILGQGPKLLIQFQNNGVVDDSQLPKDRFSAERLKGVDSTLKIQPAKLEDSAVYLCASSFSGAYTGELFFGEGSRLTVL.

The chain couples TRBV9 to TRBJ1-1; D ambiguous. From germline, CDR1 is SGDLS and CDR2 YYNGEE. Trimming took 0 bases from V and 5 from J, leaving 20 bases between them. This CDR3 has 17 amino acids. The CDR3 DNA follows: TGTGCCAGCAGCGTAGGTTTGGCGGGTGTAGAATGGACTGAAGCTTTCTTT. This sequence encodes CASSVGLAGVEWTEAFF.

This chain links TRBV19 with TRBJ1-4; the match to TRBD1 covers 7 bases. The trim removed 5 bases at V and 8 bases at J, leaving 8 bases unmatched. This CDR3 contains 14 residues. Germline V gene lookup returns CDR1 LNHDA and CDR2 SQIVND (reference sequence). The CDR3: CASSPGQNLEKLFF. The CDR3 region has the DNA TGTGCCAGTAGTCCGGGACAGAATCTGGAAAAACTGTTTTTT.

The chain has TRBV2 and TRBJ2-7; 8 nucleotides agree with TRBD1. Trimming took 7 bases from V and 1 from J; bases not matched to a gene: 6. The CDR3 totals 14 residues. Germline CDR1 is SNHLY and CDR2 is FYNNEI. CDR3 loop: CASTRDRTSYEQYF. The CDR3 region has the DNA TGTGCCAGCACTCGGGACAGGACGTCCTACGAGCAGTACTTC.

The gene calls are TRBV9 and TRBJ1-6; no firm D call. There are 15 residues in the CDR3. The germline V gene encodes CDR1 SGDLS and CDR2 YYNGEE. Between the trimmed V and J ends, which lost 6 bases and 9 bases, there was a span of 19 bases. For the CDR3, the DNA is TGTGCCAGCACCGCTTCGTGGGCAGATACTTCACCCCTCCACTTT. It is translated as CASTASWADTSPLHF.